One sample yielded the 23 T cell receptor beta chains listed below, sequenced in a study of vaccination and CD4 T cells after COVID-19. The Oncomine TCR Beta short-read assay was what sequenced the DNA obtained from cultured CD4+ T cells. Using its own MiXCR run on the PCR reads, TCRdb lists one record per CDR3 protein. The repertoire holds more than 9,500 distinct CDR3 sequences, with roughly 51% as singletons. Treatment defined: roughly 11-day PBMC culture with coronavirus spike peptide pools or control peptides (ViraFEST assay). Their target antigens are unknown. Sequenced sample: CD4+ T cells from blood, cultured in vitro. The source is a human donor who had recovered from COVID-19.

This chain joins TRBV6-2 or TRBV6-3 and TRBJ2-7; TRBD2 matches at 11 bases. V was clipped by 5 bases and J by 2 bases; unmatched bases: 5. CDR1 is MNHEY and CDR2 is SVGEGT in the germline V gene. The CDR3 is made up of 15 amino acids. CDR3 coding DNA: TGTGCCAGCAGTCTTGGGACTAGCGGAACCTACGAGCAGTACTTC. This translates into CASSLGTSGTYEQYF.

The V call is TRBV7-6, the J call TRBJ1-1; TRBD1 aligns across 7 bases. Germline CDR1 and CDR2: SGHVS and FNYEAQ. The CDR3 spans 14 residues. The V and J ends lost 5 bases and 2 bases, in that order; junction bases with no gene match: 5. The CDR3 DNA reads TGTGCCAGCAGCCTGACAGGGACTAACACTGAAGCTTTCTTT. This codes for CASSLTGTNTEAFF. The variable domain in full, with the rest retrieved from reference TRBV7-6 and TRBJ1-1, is GAGVSQSPRYKVTKRGQDVALRCDPISGHVSLYWYRQALGQGPEFLTYFNYEAQQDKSGLPNDRFSAERPEGSISTLTIQRTEQRDSAMYRCASSLTGTNTEAFFGQGTRLTVV.

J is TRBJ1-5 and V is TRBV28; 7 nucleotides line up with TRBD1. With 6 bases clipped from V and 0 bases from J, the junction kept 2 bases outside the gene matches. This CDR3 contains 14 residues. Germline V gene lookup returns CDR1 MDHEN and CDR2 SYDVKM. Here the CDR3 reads CASRQGNSNQPQHF. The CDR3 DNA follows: TGTGCCAGCAGACAGGGGAATAGCAATCAGCCCCAGCATTTT.

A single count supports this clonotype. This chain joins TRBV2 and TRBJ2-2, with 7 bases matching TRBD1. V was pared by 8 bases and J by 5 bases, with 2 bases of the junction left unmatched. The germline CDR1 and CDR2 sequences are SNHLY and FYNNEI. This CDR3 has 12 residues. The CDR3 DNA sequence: TGTGCCAGCCGACAGGGAACCGGGGAGCTGTTTTTT. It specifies CASRQGTGELFF.

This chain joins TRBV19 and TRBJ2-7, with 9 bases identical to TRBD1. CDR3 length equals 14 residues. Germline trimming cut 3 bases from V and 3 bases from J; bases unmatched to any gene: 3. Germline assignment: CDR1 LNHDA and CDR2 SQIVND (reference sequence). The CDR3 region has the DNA TGTGCCAGTAGTATTGGGACAGGGAACTACGAGCAGTACTTC. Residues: CASSIGTGNYEQYF.

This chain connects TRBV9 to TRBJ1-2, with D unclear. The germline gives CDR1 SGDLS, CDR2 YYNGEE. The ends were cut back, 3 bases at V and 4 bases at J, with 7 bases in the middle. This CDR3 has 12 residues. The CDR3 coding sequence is TGTGCCAGCAGCGCGGACGTCTATGGCTACACCTTC. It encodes CASSADVYGYTF.

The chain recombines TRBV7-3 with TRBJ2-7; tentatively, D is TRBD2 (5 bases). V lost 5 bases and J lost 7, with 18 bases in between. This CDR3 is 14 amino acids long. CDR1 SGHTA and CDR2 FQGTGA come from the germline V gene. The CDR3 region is CASSRTLGKGEQYF. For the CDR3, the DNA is TGTGCCAGCAGCCGGACCCTCGGGAAAGGAGAGCAGTACTTC.

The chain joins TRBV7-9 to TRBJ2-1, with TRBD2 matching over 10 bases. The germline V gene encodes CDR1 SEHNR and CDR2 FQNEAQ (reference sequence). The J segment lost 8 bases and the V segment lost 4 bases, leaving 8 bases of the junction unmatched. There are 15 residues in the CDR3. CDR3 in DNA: TGTGCCAGCAGCTCCAGGACTAGCGGTATCGATGAGCAGTTCTTC. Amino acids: CASSSRTSGIDEQFF.

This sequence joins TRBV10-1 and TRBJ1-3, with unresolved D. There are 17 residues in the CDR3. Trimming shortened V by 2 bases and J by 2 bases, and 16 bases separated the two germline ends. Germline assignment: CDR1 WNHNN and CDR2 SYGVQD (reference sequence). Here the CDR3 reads CASSEIGQDLPGNTIYF. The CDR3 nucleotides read TGCGCCAGCAGTGAGATTGGGCAGGACCTTCCTGGAAACACCATATATTTT.

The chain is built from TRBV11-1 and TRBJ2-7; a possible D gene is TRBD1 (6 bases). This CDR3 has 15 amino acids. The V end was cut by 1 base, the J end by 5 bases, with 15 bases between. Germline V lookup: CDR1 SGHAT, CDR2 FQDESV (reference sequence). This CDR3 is CASSLDRDIFNEQYF. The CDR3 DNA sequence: TGTGCCAGCAGCTTAGACCGGGACATCTTTAACGAGCAGTACTTC. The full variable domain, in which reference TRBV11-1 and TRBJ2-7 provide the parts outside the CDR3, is EAEVAQSPRYKITEKSQAVAFWCDPISGHATLYWYRQILGQGPELLVQFQDESVVDDSQLPKDRFSAERLKGVDSTLKIQPAELGDSAMYLCASSLDRDIFNEQYFGPGTRLTVT.

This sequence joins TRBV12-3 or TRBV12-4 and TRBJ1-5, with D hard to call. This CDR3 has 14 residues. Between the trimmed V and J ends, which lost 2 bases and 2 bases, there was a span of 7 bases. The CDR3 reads CASSLLGRNQPQHF. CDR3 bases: TGTGCCAGCAGTTTATTAGGGCGCAATCAGCCCCAGCATTTT.

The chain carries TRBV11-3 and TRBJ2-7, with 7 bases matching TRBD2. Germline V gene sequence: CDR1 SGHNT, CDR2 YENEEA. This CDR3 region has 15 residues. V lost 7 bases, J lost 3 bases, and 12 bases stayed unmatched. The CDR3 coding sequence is TGTGCCAGCACCGTTACCTCCGGGGGGAACTACGAGCAGTACTTC. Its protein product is CASTVTSGGNYEQYF. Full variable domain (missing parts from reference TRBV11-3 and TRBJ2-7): EAGVVQSPRYKIIEKKQPVAFWCNPISGHNTLYWYLQNLGQGPELLIRYENEEAVDDSQLPKDRFSAERLKGVDSTLKIQPAELGDSAVYLCASTVTSGGNYEQYFGPGTRLTVT.

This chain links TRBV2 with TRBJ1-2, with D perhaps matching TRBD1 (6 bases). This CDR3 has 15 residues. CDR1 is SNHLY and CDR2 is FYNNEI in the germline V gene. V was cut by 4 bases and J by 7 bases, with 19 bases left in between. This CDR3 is CASSGGGRGGFGYTF. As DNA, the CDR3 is TGTGCCAGCAGTGGAGGTGGCAGGGGAGGGTTTGGCTACACCTTC.

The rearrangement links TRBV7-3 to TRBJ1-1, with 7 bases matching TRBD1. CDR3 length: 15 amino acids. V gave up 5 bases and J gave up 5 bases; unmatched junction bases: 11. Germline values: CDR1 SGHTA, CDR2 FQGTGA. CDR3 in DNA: TGTGCCAGCAGCCAACAAACAGGGGAGAGGACTGAAGCTTTCTTT. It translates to CASSQQTGERTEAFF.

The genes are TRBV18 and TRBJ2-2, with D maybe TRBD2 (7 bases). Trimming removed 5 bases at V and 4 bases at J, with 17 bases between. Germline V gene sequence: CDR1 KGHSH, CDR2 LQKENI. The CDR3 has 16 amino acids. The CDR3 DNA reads TGTGCCAGCTCATCCTACCGGGGGGCCGTCACCGGGGAGCTGTTTTTT. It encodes CASSSYRGAVTGELFF.

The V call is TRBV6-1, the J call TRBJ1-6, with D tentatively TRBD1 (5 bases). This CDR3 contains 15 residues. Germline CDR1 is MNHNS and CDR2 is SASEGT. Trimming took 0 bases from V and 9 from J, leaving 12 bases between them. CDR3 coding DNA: TGTGCCAGCAGTGAAGCCCGGTGGGGGAGTTCACCCCTCCACTTT. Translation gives CASSEARWGSSPLHF.

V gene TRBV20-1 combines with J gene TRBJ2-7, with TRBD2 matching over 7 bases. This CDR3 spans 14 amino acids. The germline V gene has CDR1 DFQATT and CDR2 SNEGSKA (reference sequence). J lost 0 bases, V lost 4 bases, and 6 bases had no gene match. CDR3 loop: CSATSASGSYEQYF. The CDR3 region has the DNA TGCAGTGCTACCTCGGCTAGCGGCTCCTACGAGCAGTACTTC.

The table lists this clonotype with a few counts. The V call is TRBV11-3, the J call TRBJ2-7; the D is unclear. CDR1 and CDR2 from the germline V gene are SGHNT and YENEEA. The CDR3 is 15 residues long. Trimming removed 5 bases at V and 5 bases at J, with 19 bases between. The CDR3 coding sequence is TGTGCCAGCAGCGGTAGGATTGCGGTGGGCCACGAGCAGTACTTC. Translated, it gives CASSGRIAVGHEQYF.

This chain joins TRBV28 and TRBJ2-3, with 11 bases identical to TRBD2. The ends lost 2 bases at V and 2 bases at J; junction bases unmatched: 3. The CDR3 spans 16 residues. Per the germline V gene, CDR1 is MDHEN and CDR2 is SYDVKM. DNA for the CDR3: TGTGCCAGCAGTTTAAGACTAGCGGGGTACACAGATACGCAGTATTTT. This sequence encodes CASSLRLAGYTDTQYF.

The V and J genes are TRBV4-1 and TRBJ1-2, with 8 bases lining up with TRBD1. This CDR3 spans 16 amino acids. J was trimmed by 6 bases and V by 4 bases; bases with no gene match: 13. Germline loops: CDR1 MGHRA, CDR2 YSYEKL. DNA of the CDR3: TGCGCCAGCAGCCTTGCCGTGGACAGGGAAAAAGATGGCTACACCTTC. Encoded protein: CASSLAVDREKDGYTF.

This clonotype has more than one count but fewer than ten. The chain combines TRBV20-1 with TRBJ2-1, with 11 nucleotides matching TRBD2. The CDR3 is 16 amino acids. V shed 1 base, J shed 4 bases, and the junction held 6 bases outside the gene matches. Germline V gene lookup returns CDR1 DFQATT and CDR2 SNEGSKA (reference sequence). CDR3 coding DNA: TGCAGTGCTAGAGTTAGTGGACTAGCGGGTTACAATGAGCAGTTCTTC. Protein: CSARVSGLAGYNEQFF.

CDR3: CAWSGGTSGKEGAGELFF. The CDR3 DNA reads TGTGCCTGGAGTGGAGGGACTAGCGGGAAAGAAGGCGCCGGGGAGCTGTTTTTT. The rearrangement uses TRBV30 and TRBJ2-2; 13 bases align to TRBD2. J was trimmed by 6 bases and V by 1 base; bases with no gene match: 11. Germline values: CDR1 GTSNPN, CDR2 SVGIG (reference sequence). The CDR3 sequence is 18 residues long.

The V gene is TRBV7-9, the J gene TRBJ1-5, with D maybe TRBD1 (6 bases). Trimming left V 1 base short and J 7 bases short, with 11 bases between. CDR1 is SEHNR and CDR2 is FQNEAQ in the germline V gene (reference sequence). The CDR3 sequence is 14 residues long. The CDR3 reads CASSLEGGGQPQHF. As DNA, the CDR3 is TGTGCCAGCAGCTTAGAGGGGGGCGGACAGCCCCAGCATTTT.